The present T cell receptor (beta chain) was sequenced within a study of blood T cell repertoires in COVID-19. Study background: T cells, B-cell-depleted T cells, or PBMCs supplied cDNA or gDNA.

All enrollees were about 18 to 95 years old and from fewer than 25 US areas. Cohorts were determined from participant-reported clinical history. The data were produced by immunoSEQ multiplex PCR, yet TCRdb's version contains in-frame clones alone and is incomplete. The table lists about 46,000 clones, around 86% of them singletons. CDR3 size: 16 residues. The germline CDR1 and CDR2 sequences are MNHEY and SMNVEV (reference sequence). Trimming left V 0 bases short and J 7 bases short, with 15 bases between. The sequenced sample consisted of PBMCs or T cells enriched from blood (not recorded which). This clonotype was obtained from a woman between 45 and 65 years old who had recovered from COVID-19. The rearrangement joins TRBV27 to TRBJ2-2, with D maybe TRBD2 (6 bases). CDR3 coding DNA: TGTGCCAGCAGTTTATCGTGGGGGGTAAAGGGCGGGGAGCTGTTTTTT. Protein sequence: CASSLSWGVKGGELFF.